This is a list of T cell receptor beta chains from one sample in a study of blood T cell repertoires in COVID-19. Libraries were prepared by immunoSEQ multiplex PCR; TCRdb keeps only in-frame clonotypes and omits some of them. The sample carries almost 250,000 clones, more than 85% recorded once. The sequenced material came from PBMCs or T cells enriched from blood (not recorded which). These receptors originate from a woman younger than 45 who had recovered from COVID-19. Both conserved end residues are part of each CDR3. The order of the fields is D gene, J gene, V gene, clone size, CDR3 protein, CDR3 DNA. The D gene is left open where the match is weak. Expanded clones are given a class, and other clones once, few, many or no size at all.

d_gene: -; j_gene: TRBJ1-5; v_gene: TRBV28; abundance: -; CDR3aa: CASSLALGRDSNQPQHF; CDR3nt: TGTGCCAGCAGTTTGGCTTTGGGCAGGGATAGCAATCAGCCCCAGCATTTT
d_gene: -; j_gene: TRBJ1-6; v_gene: TRBV28; abundance: -; CDR3aa: CASSQTVSGNSPLHF; CDR3nt: TGTGCCAGCAGCCAAACCGTATCGGGGAATTCACCCCTCCACTTT
d_gene: TRBD1; j_gene: TRBJ1-2; v_gene: TRBV5-4; abundance: -; CDR3aa: CASSLDGTAIYGYTF; CDR3nt: TGTGCCAGCAGCTTAGACGGGACAGCCATTTATGGCTACACCTTC
d_gene: -; j_gene: TRBJ2-1; v_gene: TRBV5-1; abundance: -; CDR3aa: CASSLGNSEQFF; CDR3nt: TGCGCCAGCAGCTTGGGAAATAGTGAGCAGTTCTTC
d_gene: -; j_gene: TRBJ1-1; v_gene: TRBV18; abundance: -; CDR3aa: CASSPVRSEAFF; CDR3nt: TGTGCCAGCTCCCCAGTTAGGAGCGAAGCTTTCTTT
d_gene: TRBD1; j_gene: TRBJ2-7; v_gene: TRBV15; abundance: -; CDR3aa: CATSSHRGTYEQYF; CDR3nt: TGTGCCACCAGCAGTCACAGGGGAACCTACGAGCAGTACTTC
d_gene: TRBD2; j_gene: TRBJ2-7; v_gene: TRBV27; abundance: -; CDR3aa: CATSPGLANYEQYF; CDR3nt: TGTGCCACCTCTCCGGGACTAGCGAACTACGAGCAGTACTTC
d_gene: TRBD2; j_gene: TRBJ2-1; v_gene: TRBV29-1; abundance: -; CDR3aa: CSVKGTSVDNEQFF; CDR3nt: TGCAGCGTCAAAGGGACTAGCGTCGACAATGAGCAGTTCTTC
d_gene: -; j_gene: TRBJ2-7; v_gene: TRBV7-9; abundance: -; CDR3aa: CASSPSGYEQYF; CDR3nt: TGTGCCAGCAGCCCAAGCGGGTACGAGCAGTACTTC
d_gene: -; j_gene: TRBJ1-2; v_gene: TRBV30; abundance: once; CDR3aa: CAWRFSLNYGYTF; CDR3nt: TGTGCCTGGAGATTTAGTCTCAACTATGGCTACACCTTC
d_gene: -; j_gene: TRBJ1-1; v_gene: TRBV7-2; abundance: few; CDR3aa: CASTSDSNTEAFF; CDR3nt: TGTGCCAGCACCTCGGACAGTAACACTGAAGCTTTCTTT
d_gene: TRBD1; j_gene: TRBJ1-4; v_gene: TRBV3-1/TRBV3-2; abundance: -; CDR3aa: CASSLTGGNEKLFF; CDR3nt: TGTGCCAGCAGTCTGACAGGGGGAAATGAAAAACTGTTTTTT
d_gene: -; j_gene: TRBJ1-2; v_gene: TRBV19; abundance: once; CDR3aa: CATQREEKTNYGYTF; CDR3nt: TGTGCCACCCAACGGGAGGAGAAAACAAACTATGGCTACACCTTC
d_gene: -; j_gene: TRBJ1-5; v_gene: TRBV10-3; abundance: -; CDR3aa: CAISEDRSSNQPQHF; CDR3nt: TGTGCCATCAGTGAGGACAGGAGTAGCAATCAGCCCCAGCATTTT
d_gene: TRBD1; j_gene: TRBJ2-5; v_gene: TRBV28; abundance: -; CDR3aa: CASTFLGGTGGQETQYF; CDR3nt: TGTGCCAGCACCTTCCTGGGGGGGACAGGGGGCCAAGAGACCCAGTACTTC
d_gene: TRBD1; j_gene: TRBJ2-2; v_gene: TRBV28; abundance: -; CDR3aa: CASSHTQGAGELFF; CDR3nt: TGTGCCAGCAGTCACACACAGGGGGCCGGGGAGCTGTTTTTT
d_gene: -; j_gene: TRBJ2-2; v_gene: TRBV9; abundance: -; CDR3aa: CASSVGSHLNTGELFF; CDR3nt: TGTGCCAGCAGCGTAGGTTCCCACTTGAACACCGGGGAGCTGTTTTTT
d_gene: -; j_gene: TRBJ1-5; v_gene: TRBV19; abundance: -; CDR3aa: CASNDGHSNQPQHF; CDR3nt: TGTGCCAGTAACGATGGACATAGCAATCAGCCCCAGCATTTT
d_gene: TRBD1; j_gene: TRBJ1-4; v_gene: TRBV30; abundance: -; CDR3aa: CALGTATNEKLFF; CDR3nt: TGTGCCTTAGGGACAGCCACAAATGAAAAACTGTTTTTT
d_gene: TRBD2; j_gene: TRBJ2-4; v_gene: TRBV19; abundance: -; CDR3aa: CASSLLAGGPKNIQYF; CDR3nt: TGTGCCAGTAGCCTACTAGCGGGAGGGCCCAAAAACATTCAGTACTTC
d_gene: TRBD1; j_gene: TRBJ2-1; v_gene: TRBV5-4; abundance: -; CDR3aa: CASSFQKSRGNEQFF; CDR3nt: TGTGCCAGCAGTTTTCAGAAGTCCAGGGGGAATGAGCAGTTCTTC
d_gene: -; j_gene: TRBJ1-5; v_gene: TRBV19; abundance: -; CDR3aa: CASSIDQTKPSNQPQHF; CDR3nt: TGTGCCAGTAGTATAGATCAGACAAAGCCTAGCAATCAGCCCCAGCATTTT
d_gene: -; j_gene: TRBJ1-5; v_gene: TRBV7-9; abundance: -; CDR3aa: CASSLGQGNQPQHF; CDR3nt: TGTGCCAGCAGCTTAGGGCAGGGCAATCAGCCCCAGCATTTT
d_gene: TRBD1; j_gene: TRBJ1-2; v_gene: TRBV18; abundance: -; CDR3aa: CASSGQGNYGYTF; CDR3nt: TGTGCCAGCTCAGGACAGGGGAACTATGGCTACACCTTC
d_gene: -; j_gene: TRBJ1-1; v_gene: TRBV30; abundance: -; CDR3aa: CAWTPFEGSFQASTEAFF; CDR3nt: TGTGCCTGGACCCCATTTGAGGGCAGTTTTCAGGCCTCCACTGAAGCTTTCTTT
d_gene: -; j_gene: TRBJ2-3; v_gene: TRBV28; abundance: -; CDR3aa: CASSLGDTGDTQYF; CDR3nt: TGTGCCAGCAGTTTGGGCGACACAGGGGATACGCAGTATTTT
d_gene: -; j_gene: TRBJ1-6; v_gene: TRBV4-1; abundance: -; CDR3aa: CASSQGRRAGSPLHF; CDR3nt: TGCGCCAGCAGCCAAGGTCGGAGGGCGGGTTCACCCCTCCACTTT
d_gene: TRBD2; j_gene: TRBJ2-1; v_gene: TRBV5-8; abundance: -; CDR3aa: CASIPTGASGRVLYNEQFF; CDR3nt: TGTGCCAGCATCCCCACTGGGGCTAGCGGGAGAGTTCTCTACAATGAGCAGTTCTTC
d_gene: -; j_gene: TRBJ2-1; v_gene: TRBV27; abundance: -; CDR3aa: CASSLPTRNNEQFF; CDR3nt: TGTGCCAGCAGTTTGCCGACTAGGAACAATGAGCAGTTCTTC
d_gene: TRBD1; j_gene: TRBJ1-2; v_gene: TRBV7-2; abundance: -; CDR3aa: CASSPGTDLPYGYTF; CDR3nt: TGTGCCAGCAGCCCCGGGACAGATCTACCCTATGGCTACACCTTC
d_gene: TRBD1; j_gene: TRBJ1-4; v_gene: TRBV2; abundance: -; CDR3aa: CASSPTAGTGHYEKLFF; CDR3nt: TGTGCCAGCTCCCCGACGGCAGGGACAGGACATTATGAAAAACTGTTTTTT
d_gene: -; j_gene: TRBJ1-3; v_gene: TRBV19; abundance: -; CDR3aa: CASSTLRTPGNTIYF; CDR3nt: TGTGCCAGTAGTACCCTAAGGACTCCTGGAAACACCATATATTTT
d_gene: TRBD1; j_gene: TRBJ2-1; v_gene: TRBV27; abundance: -; CDR3aa: CASSWDSSLYNEQFF; CDR3nt: TGTGCCAGCAGTTGGGACAGTTCGCTCTACAATGAGCAGTTCTTC
d_gene: -; j_gene: TRBJ1-5; v_gene: TRBV3-1/TRBV3-2; abundance: once; CDR3aa: CASSQDRDNQPQHF; CDR3nt: TGTGCCAGCAGCCAAGACAGGGACAATCAGCCCCAGCATTTT
d_gene: -; j_gene: TRBJ1-3; v_gene: TRBV28; abundance: few; CDR3aa: CASSPYSKQGGNTIYF; CDR3nt: TGTGCCAGCAGCCCCTATTCTAAACAGGGTGGAAACACCATATATTTT
d_gene: TRBD1; j_gene: TRBJ1-2; v_gene: TRBV6-5; abundance: -; CDR3aa: CASSYQGQVGGYTF; CDR3nt: TGTGCCAGCAGTTACCAGGGACAGGTCGGGGGCTACACCTTC
d_gene: -; j_gene: TRBJ1-2; v_gene: TRBV7-8; abundance: many; CDR3aa: CASLPGGIVGDGYTF; CDR3nt: TGTGCCAGCCTCCCCGGGGGGATCGTGGGGGATGGCTACACCTTC
d_gene: TRBD1; j_gene: TRBJ1-2; v_gene: TRBV6-6; abundance: -; CDR3aa: CASSPGTGVPINYGYTF; CDR3nt: TGTGCCAGCAGTCCTGGGACAGGGGTACCCATTAACTATGGCTACACCTTC
d_gene: -; j_gene: TRBJ2-1; v_gene: TRBV7-2; abundance: -; CDR3aa: CASSLEPAANNEQFF; CDR3nt: TGTGCCAGCAGCTTAGAGCCAGCGGCCAACAATGAGCAGTTCTTC
d_gene: -; j_gene: TRBJ2-1; v_gene: TRBV7-3; abundance: -; CDR3aa: CASSLKAGSSYNEQFF; CDR3nt: TGTGCCAGCAGCTTAAAGGCGGGAAGCTCCTACAATGAGCAGTTCTTC
d_gene: -; j_gene: TRBJ2-1; v_gene: TRBV10-2; abundance: -; CDR3aa: CASRRGVVGGPGNEQFF; CDR3nt: TGCGCCAGCAGGAGGGGGGTAGTGGGAGGGCCGGGTAATGAGCAGTTCTTC
d_gene: -; j_gene: TRBJ1-2; v_gene: TRBV7-2; abundance: -; CDR3aa: CASSSPQGNYGYTF; CDR3nt: TGTGCCAGCAGCTCGCCACAGGGAAACTATGGCTACACCTTC
d_gene: TRBD2; j_gene: TRBJ2-1; v_gene: TRBV28; abundance: -; CDR3aa: CASREFSGRENEQFF; CDR3nt: TGTGCCAGCAGAGAATTTAGCGGGAGGGAAAATGAGCAGTTCTTC
d_gene: -; j_gene: TRBJ2-1; v_gene: TRBV28; abundance: once; CDR3aa: CASSLGAGAGTDNEQFF; CDR3nt: TGTGCCAGCAGTTTAGGGGCGGGTGCGGGGACGGACAATGAGCAGTTCTTC
d_gene: TRBD1; j_gene: TRBJ1-1; v_gene: TRBV5-4; abundance: -; CDR3aa: CASSSGTGRNTEAFF; CDR3nt: TGTGCCAGCAGCTCTGGGACAGGACGTAACACTGAAGCTTTCTTT